Listed below are T cell receptor beta chains from one sample, sequenced in a study of shared clonotypes between healthy human individuals. Clones were read by immunoSEQ multiplex PCR, and TCRdb kept only the in-frame ones, dropping some. The sample lists 600,000 or so clones, 95% to 98% seen once, with 0.25% to 0.35% in the top ten. The sample comprised naive CD8+ T cells sorted from blood. Receptors originate from a man aged 30 to 39 in good health. The CDR3 runs from the conserved cysteine through the conserved F or W. The order of the fields is J gene, V gene, D gene, clone size, CDR3 DNA, CDR3 protein. A D gene is named only where the DNA matches it firmly. Rows give clone size only sometimes, using once, few, many, or a class for an expanded clone.

>TRBJ2-3|TRBV6-1|-|-
TGTGCCAGCAGTGCGGAAGGGAGCACAGATACGCAGTATTTT
CASSAEGSTDTQYF
>TRBJ2-3|TRBV13|TRBD2|-
TGTGCCAGCAGCGTGTCGACTAGCGGGAGGGGAGATACGCAGTATTTT
CASSVSTSGRGDTQYF
>TRBJ2-1|TRBV7-8|-|-
TGTGCCAGCAGCGGGTCACTTGGGAATGAGCAGTTCTTC
CASSGSLGNEQFF
>TRBJ2-7|TRBV27|-|few
TGTGCCAGCAGTTTTTCAGGGGCCTACGAGCAGTACTTC
CASSFSGAYEQYF
>TRBJ2-1|TRBV13|TRBD1|-
TGTGCCAGCAGCCCAGCCGGGACAGGGTCCTACAATGAGCAGTTCTTC
CASSPAGTGSYNEQFF
>TRBJ1-1|TRBV7-9|-|-
TGTGCCAGCAGCTTAGGAGACCTGACGAACACTGAAGCTTTCTTT
CASSLGDLTNTEAFF
>TRBJ2-7|TRBV5-5|-|-
TGTGCCAGCAGCTCCCTCGGACAGTCCTACGAGCAGTACTTC
CASSSLGQSYEQYF
>TRBJ2-2|TRBV7-7|TRBD2|-
TGTGCCAGCAGCGGGGGGGGTCTAGCGGGAGAATTGCCCGGGGAGCTGTTTTTT
CASSGGGLAGELPGELFF
>TRBJ1-1|TRBV27|-|-
TGTGCCAGCAGTTTGTATCCGGCCGCCGGGGGTAACACTGAAGCTTTCTTT
CASSLYPAAGGNTEAFF
>TRBJ1-5|TRBV7-9|-|-
TGTGCCAGCAGCTTAGAGCCGCCTAATCAGCCCCAGCATTTT
CASSLEPPNQPQHF
>TRBJ2-7|TRBV21-1|-|-
TGTGCCAGCAGCGGACTGTTGGCGGACTCCTACGAGCAGTACTTC
CASSGLLADSYEQYF
>TRBJ1-5|TRBV27|-|-
TGTGCCAGCAGTACACAGGGCCATCAGCCCCAGCATTTT
CASSTQGHQPQHF
>TRBJ1-1|TRBV2|TRBD1|-
TGTGCCAGGACGGACAGGGTGGGCACTGAAGCTTTCTTT
CARTDRVGTEAFF
>TRBJ2-7|TRBV13|-|once
TGTGCCAGCAGCAATCGTTACGAGCAGTACTTC
CASSNRYEQYF
>TRBJ1-2|TRBV7-9|-|-
TGTGCCAGCAGCTTAGCAGACTATGGCTACACCTTC
CASSLADYGYTF